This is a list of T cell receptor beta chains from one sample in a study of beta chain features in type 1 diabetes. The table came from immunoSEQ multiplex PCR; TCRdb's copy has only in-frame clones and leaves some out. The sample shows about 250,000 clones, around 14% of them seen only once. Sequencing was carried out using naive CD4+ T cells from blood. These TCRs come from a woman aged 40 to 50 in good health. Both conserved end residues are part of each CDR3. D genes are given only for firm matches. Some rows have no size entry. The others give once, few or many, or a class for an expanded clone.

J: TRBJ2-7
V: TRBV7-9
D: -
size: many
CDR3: CASSLEAEQYF
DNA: TGTGCCAGCAGCTTGGAGGCCGAGCAGTACTTC

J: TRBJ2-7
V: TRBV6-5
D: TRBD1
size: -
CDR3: CASSRGTGAFYEQYF
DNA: TGTGCCAGCAGTCGAGGGACAGGAGCTTTTTACGAGCAGTACTTC

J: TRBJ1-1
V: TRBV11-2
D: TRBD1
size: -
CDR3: CASSPGGLSQRAFF
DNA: TGTGCCAGCAGCCCAGGGGGATTAAGCCAACGGGCTTTCTTT

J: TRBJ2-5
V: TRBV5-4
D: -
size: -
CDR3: CASSLAADGGETQYF
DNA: TGTGCCAGCAGCTTGGCAGCGGACGGGGGAGAGACCCAGTACTTC

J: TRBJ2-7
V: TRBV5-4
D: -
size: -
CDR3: CASSPETASYEQYF
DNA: TGTGCCAGCAGTCCTGAGACAGCCTCCTACGAGCAGTACTTC

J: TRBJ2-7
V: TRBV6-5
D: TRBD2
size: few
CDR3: CASSSTSGGPREQYF
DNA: TGTGCCAGCAGTTCGACTAGCGGGGGGCCGAGGGAGCAGTACTTC

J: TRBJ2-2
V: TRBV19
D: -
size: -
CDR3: CASSQGTTTGELFF
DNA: TGTGCCAGTAGCCAAGGGACAACCACCGGGGAGCTGTTTTTT

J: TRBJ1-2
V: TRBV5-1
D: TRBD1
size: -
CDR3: CASSPRTGLGGYTF
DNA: TGCGCCAGCAGCCCAAGGACAGGGCTGGGTGGCTACACCTTC

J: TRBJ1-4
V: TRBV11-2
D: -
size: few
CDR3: CASSATGGRDEKLFF
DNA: TGTGCCAGCAGCGCGACCGGTGGGCGCGATGAAAAACTGTTTTTT

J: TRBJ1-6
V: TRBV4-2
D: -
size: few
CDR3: CASSQVQRYNSPLHF
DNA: TGTGCCAGCAGCCAAGTCCAGCGCTATAATTCACCCCTCCACTTT

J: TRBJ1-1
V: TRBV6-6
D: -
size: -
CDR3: CASKGQMNTEAFF
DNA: TGTGCCAGCAAAGGACAGATGAACACTGAAGCTTTCTTT

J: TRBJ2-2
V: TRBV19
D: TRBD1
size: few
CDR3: CASSMTGGTGELFF
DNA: TGTGCCAGTAGTATGACAGGGGGCACCGGGGAGCTGTTTTTT

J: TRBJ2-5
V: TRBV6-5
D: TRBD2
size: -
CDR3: CASMINSGGRETQYF
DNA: TGTGCCAGCATGATAAATAGCGGGGGAAGGGAGACCCAGTACTTC

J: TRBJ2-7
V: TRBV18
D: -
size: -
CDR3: CASSPKAGGSYEQYF
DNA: TGTGCCAGCTCACCAAAGGCAGGAGGCTCCTACGAGCAGTACTTC

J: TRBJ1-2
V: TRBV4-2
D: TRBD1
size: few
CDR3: CASSQEAQDRLGNGYTF
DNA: TGTGCCAGCAGCCAAGAAGCCCAGGACAGGCTGGGGAATGGCTACACCTTC

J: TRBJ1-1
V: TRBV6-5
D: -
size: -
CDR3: CASIETYRAFF
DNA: TGTGCCAGCATCGAAACATATCGAGCTTTCTTT

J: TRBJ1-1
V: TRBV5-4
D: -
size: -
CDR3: CASSFPGDTEAFF
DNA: TGTGCCAGCAGCTTTCCAGGGGACACTGAAGCTTTCTTT

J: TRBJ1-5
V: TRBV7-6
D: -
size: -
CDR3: CASSLGKGNQPQHF
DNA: TGTGCCAGCAGCTTAGGAAAGGGGAATCAGCCCCAGCATTTT

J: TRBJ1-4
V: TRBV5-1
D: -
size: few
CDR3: CASTTGANGEKLFF
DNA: TGCGCCAGCACCACCGGAGCGAATGGTGAAAAACTGTTTTTT

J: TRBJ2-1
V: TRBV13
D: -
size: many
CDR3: CASSETSRDEQFF
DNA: TGTGCCAGCAGCGAGACGTCACGGGATGAGCAGTTCTTC

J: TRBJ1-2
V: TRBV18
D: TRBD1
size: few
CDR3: CASSPNRGRGGYTF
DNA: TGTGCCAGCTCACCTAACAGGGGCCGGGGAGGCTACACCTTC

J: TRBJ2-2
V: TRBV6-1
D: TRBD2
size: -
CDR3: CASSERGGGRRELFF
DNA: TGTGCCAGCAGTGAACGGGGCGGGGGGCGAAGGGAGCTGTTTTTT

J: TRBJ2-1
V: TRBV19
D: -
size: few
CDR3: CASNGQGGMGEQFF
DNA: TGTGCCAGTAATGGGCAGGGTGGGATGGGTGAGCAGTTCTTC

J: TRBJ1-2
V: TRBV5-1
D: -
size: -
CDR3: CASSLDVGGVHYTF
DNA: TGCGCCAGCAGCTTGGACGTGGGAGGGGTACACTACACCTTC

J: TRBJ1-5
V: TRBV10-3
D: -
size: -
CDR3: CAIRGPDTNQPQHF
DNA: TGTGCCATCAGGGGGCCTGACACAAATCAGCCCCAGCATTTT

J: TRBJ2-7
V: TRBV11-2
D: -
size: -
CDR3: CADSGQSYEQYF
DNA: TGTGCCGACTCCGGCCAATCCTACGAGCAGTACTTC

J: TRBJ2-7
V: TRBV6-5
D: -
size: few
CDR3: CASSSYYEQYF
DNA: TGTGCCAGCAGTTCCTATTACGAGCAGTACTTC

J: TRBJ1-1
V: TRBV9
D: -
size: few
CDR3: CASSVVQGTNTEAFF
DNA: TGTGCCAGCAGCGTAGTCCAGGGGACGAACACTGAAGCTTTCTTT

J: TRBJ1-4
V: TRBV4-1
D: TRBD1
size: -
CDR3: CASSSTRGTVLGKLFF
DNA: TGCGCCAGCAGCTCGACCCGGGGGACAGTACTTGGAAAACTGTTTTTT

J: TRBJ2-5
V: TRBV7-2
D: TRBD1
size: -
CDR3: CASSTDTGAGETQYF
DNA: TGTGCCAGCAGCACAGACACAGGGGCGGGAGAGACCCAGTACTTC

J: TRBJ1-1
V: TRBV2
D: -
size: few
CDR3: CASSEARGNTEAFF
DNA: TGTGCCAGCAGTGAAGCCAGGGGGAACACTGAAGCTTTCTTT

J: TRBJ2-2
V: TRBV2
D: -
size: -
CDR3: CASTPGLPTGELFF
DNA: TGTGCCAGCACCCCTGGGCTACCCACCGGGGAGCTGTTTTTT

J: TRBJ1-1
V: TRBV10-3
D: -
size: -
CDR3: CAISRVDTEAFF
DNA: TGTGCCATCAGCCGGGTCGACACTGAAGCTTTCTTT

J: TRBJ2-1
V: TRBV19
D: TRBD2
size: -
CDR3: CASSERGGAYNEQFF
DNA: TGTGCCAGTAGCGAGCGGGGAGGTGCCTACAATGAGCAGTTCTTC

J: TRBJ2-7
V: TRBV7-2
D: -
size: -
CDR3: CASNLRLGALNEQYF
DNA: TGTGCCAGCAACCTTAGACTAGGCGCCCTAAACGAGCAGTACTTC

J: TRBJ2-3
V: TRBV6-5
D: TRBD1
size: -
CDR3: CASSYRPDRATDTQYF
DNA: TGTGCCAGCAGTTACCGCCCTGACAGGGCCACAGATACGCAGTATTTT